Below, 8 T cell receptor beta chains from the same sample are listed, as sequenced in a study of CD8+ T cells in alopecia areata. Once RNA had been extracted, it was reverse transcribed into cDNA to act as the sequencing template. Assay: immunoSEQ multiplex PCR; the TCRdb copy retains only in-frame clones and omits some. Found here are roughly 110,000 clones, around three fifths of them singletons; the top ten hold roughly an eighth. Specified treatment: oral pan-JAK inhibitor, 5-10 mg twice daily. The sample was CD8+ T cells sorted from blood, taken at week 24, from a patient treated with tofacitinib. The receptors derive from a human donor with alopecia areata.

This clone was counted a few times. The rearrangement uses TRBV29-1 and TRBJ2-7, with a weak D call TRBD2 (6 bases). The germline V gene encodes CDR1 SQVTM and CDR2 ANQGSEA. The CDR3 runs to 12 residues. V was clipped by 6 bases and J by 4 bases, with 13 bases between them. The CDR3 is CSVRDWTYEQYF. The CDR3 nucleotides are TGCAGCGTCAGGGACTGGACATACGAGCAGTACTTC.

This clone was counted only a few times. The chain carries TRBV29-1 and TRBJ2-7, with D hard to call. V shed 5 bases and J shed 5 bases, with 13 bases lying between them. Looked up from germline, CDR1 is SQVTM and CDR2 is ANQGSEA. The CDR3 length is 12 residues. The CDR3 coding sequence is TGCAGCGTTAACACCCCGATTGACGAGCAGTACTTC. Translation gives CSVNTPIDEQYF.

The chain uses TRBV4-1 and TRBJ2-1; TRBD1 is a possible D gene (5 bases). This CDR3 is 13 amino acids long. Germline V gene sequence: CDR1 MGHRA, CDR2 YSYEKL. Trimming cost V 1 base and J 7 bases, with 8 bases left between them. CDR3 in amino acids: CASSQAKGNEQFF. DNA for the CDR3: TGCGCCAGCAGCCAAGCGAAGGGGAATGAGCAGTTCTTC.

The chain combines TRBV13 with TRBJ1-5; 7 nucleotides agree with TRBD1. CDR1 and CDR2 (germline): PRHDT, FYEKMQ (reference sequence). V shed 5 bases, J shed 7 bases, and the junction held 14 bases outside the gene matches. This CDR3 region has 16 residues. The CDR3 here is CASSAQGQGGHQPQHF. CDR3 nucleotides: TGTGCCAGCAGCGCCCAGGGCCAAGGGGGCCACCAGCCCCAGCATTTT.

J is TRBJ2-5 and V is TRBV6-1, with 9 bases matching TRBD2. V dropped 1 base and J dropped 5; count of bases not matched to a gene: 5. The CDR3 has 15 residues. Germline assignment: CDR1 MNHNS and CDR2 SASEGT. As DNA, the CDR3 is TGTGCCAGCAGTGAAGAGCGGGGGGTCGGGGAGACCCAGTACTTC. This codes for CASSEERGVGETQYF.

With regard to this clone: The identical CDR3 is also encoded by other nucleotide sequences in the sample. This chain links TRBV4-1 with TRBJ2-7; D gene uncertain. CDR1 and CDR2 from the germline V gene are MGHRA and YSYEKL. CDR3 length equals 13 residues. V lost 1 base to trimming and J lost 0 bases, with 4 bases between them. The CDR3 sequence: CASSQGGSYEQYF. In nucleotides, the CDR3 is TGCGCCAGCAGCCAAGGCGGCTCCTACGAGCAGTACTTC.

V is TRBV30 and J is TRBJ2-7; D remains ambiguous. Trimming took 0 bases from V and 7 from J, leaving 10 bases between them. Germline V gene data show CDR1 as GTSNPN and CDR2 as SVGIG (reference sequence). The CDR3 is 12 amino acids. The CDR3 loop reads CAWSVSPLEQYF. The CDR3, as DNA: TGTGCCTGGAGTGTATCGCCCCTAGAGCAGTACTTC.

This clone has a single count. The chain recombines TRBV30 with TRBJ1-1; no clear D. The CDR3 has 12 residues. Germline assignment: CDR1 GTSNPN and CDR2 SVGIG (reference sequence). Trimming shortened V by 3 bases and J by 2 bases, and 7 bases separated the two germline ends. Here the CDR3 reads CAWSLSNTEAFF. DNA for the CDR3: TGTGCCTGGAGCTTAAGTAACACTGAAGCTTTCTTT.